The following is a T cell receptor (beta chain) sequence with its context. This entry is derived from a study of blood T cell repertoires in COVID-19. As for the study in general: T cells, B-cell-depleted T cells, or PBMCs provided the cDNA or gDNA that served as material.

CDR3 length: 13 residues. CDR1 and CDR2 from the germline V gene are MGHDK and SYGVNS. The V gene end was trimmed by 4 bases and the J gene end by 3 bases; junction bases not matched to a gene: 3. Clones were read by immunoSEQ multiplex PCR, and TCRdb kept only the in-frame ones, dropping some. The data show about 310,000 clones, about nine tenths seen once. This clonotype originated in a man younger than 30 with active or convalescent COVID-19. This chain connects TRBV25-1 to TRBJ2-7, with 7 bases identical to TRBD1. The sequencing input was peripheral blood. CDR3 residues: CASSAGTVYEQYF. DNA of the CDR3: TGTGCCAGCAGTGCTGGGACAGTCTACGAGCAGTACTTC.